Sequencing of this T cell receptor (beta chain) was carried out in a study of cytomegalovirus exposure and HLA in healthy donors. Germline CDR1 SGHTA, CDR2 FQGNSA. The CDR3 loop spans 14 amino acids. V was clipped by 5 bases and J by 2 bases; unmatched bases: 6. The PCR contained 60 Vbeta and 13 Jbeta primers. Sequencing was performed with immunoSEQ multiplex PCR; in TCRdb, only in-frame clones are kept and a portion is missing. This repertoire comprises 30,000 to 35,000 clones; its ten largest clones make up 3.5%. Nominally healthy donors were sampled, though unrecorded immune exposures were likely. The sample was PBMCs. V is TRBV7-2 and J is TRBJ2-7, with 7 bases identical to TRBD1. The source of this sequence is a man aged 35 to 55 in good health and CMV-seronegative. DNA for the CDR3: TGTGCCAGCAGCCTGGGGACAGTACCCTACGAGCAGTACTTC. Amino acids: CASSLGTVPYEQYF.